This TCR beta chain was retrieved from a study of blood T cell repertoires in COVID-19. Study overall: Sites across the United States, Italy and Spain contributed samples from acute and convalescent COVID-19. PBMCs, B-cell-depleted T cells, or T cells provided the cDNA or gDNA that made up the material.

Germline V CDR1 and CDR2: DFQATT, SNEGSKA (reference sequence). The CDR3 is 11 residues long. V was shortened by 6 bases and J by 16 bases, with 19 bases between the two germline ends. Per the original methods: From reference gene primer amplification, estimates of nucleated cell counts were derived. TCRdb's copy holds only in-frame clones and misses some; the assay was immunoSEQ multiplex PCR. From that table come the V and J calls and clone size; the DNA was used to work out D and trimming. The sample contains about 99,000 clones, around four fifths of which appear only once. This chain links TRBV20-1 with TRBJ1-5; tentative D call: TRBD1 (6 bases). The sample was peripheral blood. This sequence originates from a man aged 55 to 70 with acute or convalescent COVID-19. CDR3 in DNA: TGCAGTGCAGCGCCGACAGGCCCCGAACATTTT. It codes for CSAAPTGPEHF.